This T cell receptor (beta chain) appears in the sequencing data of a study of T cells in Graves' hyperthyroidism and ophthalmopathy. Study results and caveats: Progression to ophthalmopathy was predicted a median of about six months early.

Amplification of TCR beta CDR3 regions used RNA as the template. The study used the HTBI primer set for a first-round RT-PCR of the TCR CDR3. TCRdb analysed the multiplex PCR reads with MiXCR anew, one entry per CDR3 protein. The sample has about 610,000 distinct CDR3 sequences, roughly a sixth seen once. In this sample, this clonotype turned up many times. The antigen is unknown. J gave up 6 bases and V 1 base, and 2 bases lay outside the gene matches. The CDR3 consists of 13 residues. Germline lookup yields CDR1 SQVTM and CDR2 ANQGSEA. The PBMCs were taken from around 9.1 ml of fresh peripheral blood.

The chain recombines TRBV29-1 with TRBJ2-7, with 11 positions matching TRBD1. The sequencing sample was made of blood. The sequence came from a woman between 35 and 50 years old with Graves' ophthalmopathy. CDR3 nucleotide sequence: TGCAGCGTTGAAGGGGACAGGGGGTCCGAGCAGTACTTC. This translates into CSVEGDRGSEQYF.